This is a list of T cell receptor beta chains from one sample in a study of blood T cell repertoires in COVID-19. Clones were read by immunoSEQ multiplex PCR, and TCRdb kept only the in-frame ones, dropping some. The sample contains some 400,000 clones, roughly 86% of which appear only once. Material: peripheral blood. The receptors derive from a human donor with acute or convalescent COVID-19. The donor label of this sample is uncertain. Both conserved end residues are part of each CDR3. Fields, in order: J gene, D gene, V gene, CDR3 protein. D genes are given only for firm matches.

TRBJ1-2	.	TRBV11-2	CASSLVSYGYTF
TRBJ1-2	TRBD1	TRBV19	CASTLGQGARAGYTF
TRBJ2-7	.	TRBV5-1	CASSSGSSYEQYF
TRBJ2-2	TRBD2	TRBV5-3	CARSFRFPTSGSVTATGELFF
TRBJ1-3	TRBD1	TRBV2	CASSAYRGAGNTIYF
TRBJ2-5	.	TRBV2	CASNLRGGVKETQYF
TRBJ2-7	.	TRBV5-1	CASSLEPGISYEQYF
TRBJ2-4	TRBD2	TRBV9	CASSAGPGLVKNIQYF
TRBJ1-2	.	TRBV9	CASSTQRLYGYTF
TRBJ1-3	.	TRBV4-1	CASSRDSSGNTIYF
TRBJ2-1	.	TRBV10-1	CASSAYNEQFF
TRBJ1-6	.	TRBV27	CASRASGSSPLHF
TRBJ1-1	.	TRBV5-1	CASSLHAGNTEAFF
TRBJ1-6	.	TRBV5-4	CASSSPGNIGSPLHF
TRBJ2-7	.	TRBV18	CASSPPALGGEQYF
TRBJ1-1	.	TRBV7-2	CASSLQGRNTEAFF
TRBJ1-6	.	TRBV4-1	CASSQGPSVPNSPLHF
TRBJ2-7	.	TRBV18	CASSESQGTLSYEQYF
TRBJ2-1	TRBD2	TRBV6-2/TRBV6-3	CASSNPQTWAGGDNEQFF
TRBJ2-7	TRBD1	TRBV5-1	CASSWGTGSSYEQYF
TRBJ1-6	TRBD1	TRBV5-4	CASSRRQGAPALNSPLHF
TRBJ2-5	TRBD1	TRBV6-5	CASSRQGWETQYF
TRBJ2-7	TRBD2	TRBV19	CASSAGTGGSYEQYF
TRBJ1-1	.	TRBV28	CASSLWGTSRANTEAFF
TRBJ2-3	TRBD2	TRBV5-4	CASSLPSSGSTDTQYF
TRBJ2-3	TRBD1	TRBV7-8	CASSLTKGRSTGVITDTQYF
TRBJ2-1	TRBD2	TRBV30	CAQRTSGGNEQFF
TRBJ1-2	.	TRBV27	CASRRGNSGDYGYTF
TRBJ2-1	TRBD1	TRBV18	CASSPETGGNEQFF
TRBJ2-5	TRBD2	TRBV3-1/TRBV3-2	CASSRAVAGNQETQYF
TRBJ1-2	.	TRBV6-2/TRBV6-3	CASSYADKAYYGYTF
TRBJ1-3	TRBD1	TRBV14	CASSLAGTGGSGNTIYF